What follows describes a single TCR beta chain. Antigen: not known. Through a sample-barcoded 5' primer and a J-beta primer mix, a second PCR was run for about 6 to 11 cycles. Through a template-switch adaptor with 12 random nucleotides, each cDNA molecule received a tag. TCRdb itself ran the 5' RACE reads through MiXCR, one entry per CDR3 protein. This sample has 580,000 or so distinct CDR3 sequences, with roughly 48% found just once. The CDR3 consists of 13 residues. Trimming took off 8 bases at V and 0 bases at J, with 8 bases between the two ends. This sample stems from a study of blood T cells in healthy people across ages. Study-wide findings and caveats: In long-lived donors, naive CD4+ cell counts and diversity exceeded those of aged donors. With unsorted PBMCs, a conclusive comparison of naive versus antigen-experienced cells was not possible.

At least 6 micrograms of total RNA were extracted per sample. Sequenced: blood. The chain is built from TRBV12-3 or TRBV12-4 and TRBJ2-1; no clear D gene. The source is a man older than 75 in good health. CDR3 DNA: TGTGCCAGCGTCCTGAGCTCCTACAATGAGCAGTTCTTC. It codes for CASVLSSYNEQFF.